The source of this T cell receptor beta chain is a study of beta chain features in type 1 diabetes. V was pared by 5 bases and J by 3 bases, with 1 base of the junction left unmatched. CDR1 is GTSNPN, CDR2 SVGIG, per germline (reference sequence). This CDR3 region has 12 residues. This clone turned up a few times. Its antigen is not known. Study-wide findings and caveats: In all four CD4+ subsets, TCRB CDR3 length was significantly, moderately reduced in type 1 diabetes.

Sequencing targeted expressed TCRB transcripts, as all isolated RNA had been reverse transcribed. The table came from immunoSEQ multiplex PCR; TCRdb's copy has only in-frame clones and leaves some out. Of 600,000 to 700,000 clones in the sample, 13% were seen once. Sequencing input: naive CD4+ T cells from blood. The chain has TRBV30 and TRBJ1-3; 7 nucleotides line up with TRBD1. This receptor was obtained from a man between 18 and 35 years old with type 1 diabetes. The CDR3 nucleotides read TGTGCCTGGGGGACAGTTGGAAACACCATATATTTT. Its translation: CAWGTVGNTIYF.